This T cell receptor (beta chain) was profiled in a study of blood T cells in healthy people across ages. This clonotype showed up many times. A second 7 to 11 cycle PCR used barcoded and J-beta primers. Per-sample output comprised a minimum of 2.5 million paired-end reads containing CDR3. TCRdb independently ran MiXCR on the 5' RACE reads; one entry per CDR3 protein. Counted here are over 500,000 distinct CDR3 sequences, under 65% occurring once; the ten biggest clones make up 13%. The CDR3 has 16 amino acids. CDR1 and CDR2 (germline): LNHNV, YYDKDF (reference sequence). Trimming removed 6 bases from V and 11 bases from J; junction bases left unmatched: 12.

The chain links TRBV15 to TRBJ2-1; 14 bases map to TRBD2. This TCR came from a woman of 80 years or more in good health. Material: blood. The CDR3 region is CATSTTSGRAEVKQFF. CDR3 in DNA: TGTGCCACCAGTACGACTAGCGGGAGGGCCGAAGTCAAGCAGTTCTTC.